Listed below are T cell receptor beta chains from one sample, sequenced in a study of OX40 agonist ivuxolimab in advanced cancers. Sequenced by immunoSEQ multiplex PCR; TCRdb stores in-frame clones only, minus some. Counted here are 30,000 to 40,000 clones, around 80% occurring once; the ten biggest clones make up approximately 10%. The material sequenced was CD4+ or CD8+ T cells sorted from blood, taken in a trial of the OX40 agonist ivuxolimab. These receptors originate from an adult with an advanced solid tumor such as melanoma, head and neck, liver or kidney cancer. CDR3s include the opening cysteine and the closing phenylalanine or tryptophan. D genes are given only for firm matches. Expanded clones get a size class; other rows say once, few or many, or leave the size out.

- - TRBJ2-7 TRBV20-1 TGCAGTGCTAGAGTAGGGTACGAGCAGTACTTC CSARVGYEQYF
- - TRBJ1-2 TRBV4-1 TGCGCCAGCAGCCAAGAGGGGGCAGTATCTTCTAACTATGGCTACACCTTC CASSQEGAVSSNYGYTF
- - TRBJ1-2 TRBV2 TGTGCCAGCAGTGCTGAATATGGCTACACCTTC CASSAEYGYTF
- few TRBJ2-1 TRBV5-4 TGTGCCAGCAGCTCCTCGTCCAGCGGACGGAATGAGCAGTTCTTC CASSSSSSGRNEQFF
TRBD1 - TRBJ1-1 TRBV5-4 TGTGCCAGCAGCTACTGGGACAGGGGCTTGTCTGAAGCTTTCTTT CASSYWDRGLSEAFF
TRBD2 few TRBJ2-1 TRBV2 TGTGCCAGCAGTGACGGCGCGGGGGGGCCCCACAATGAGCAGTTCTTC CASSDGAGGPHNEQFF
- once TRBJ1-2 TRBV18 TGTGCCAGCTCACCGGAGGGATTCCCCTATGGCTACACCTTC CASSPEGFPYGYTF
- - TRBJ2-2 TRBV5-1 TGCGCCAGCAGCTTAAACAGTCACACCGGGGAGCTGTTTTTT CASSLNSHTGELFF
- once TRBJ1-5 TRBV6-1 TGTGCCAGTGTTCTCGGGGTAAACAATCAGCCCCAGCATTTT CASVLGVNNQPQHF
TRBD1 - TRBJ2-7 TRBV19 TGTGCCAGCACACACAGGGGTGGCTACGAGCAGTACTTC CASTHRGGYEQYF
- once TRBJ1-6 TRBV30 TGTGCCTGGAACCCATCCGGGACGCCATGGGTTTCACCCCTCCACTTT CAWNPSGTPWVSPLHF
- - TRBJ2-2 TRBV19 TGTGCCAGTAAAAACCAAGCGAACACCGGGGAGCTGTTTTTT CASKNQANTGELFF
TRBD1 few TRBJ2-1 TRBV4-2 TGTGCCAGCAGCCCGACCGGGACAGGGACCTCAATAGAGCAGTTCTTC CASSPTGTGTSIEQFF
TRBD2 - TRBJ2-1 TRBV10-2 TGCGCCAGCAGTAAACTAGCGGGGGGGCCCAATGAGCAGTTCTTC CASSKLAGGPNEQFF
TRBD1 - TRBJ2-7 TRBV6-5 TGTGCCAGCAGTGACGGACAGGGGATCCACGAGCAGTACTTC CASSDGQGIHEQYF
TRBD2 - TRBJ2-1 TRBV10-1 TGCGCCAGCAGTAATATAGCGGGGGTCCATGAGCAGTTCTTC CASSNIAGVHEQFF
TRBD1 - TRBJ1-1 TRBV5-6 TGTGCCAGCAGCTTAACGACAGGGGGCAAGAGGGACACTGAAGCTTTCTTT CASSLTTGGKRDTEAFF
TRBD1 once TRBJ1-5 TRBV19 TGTGCCAGCGTAGACAGGGTGGGACAGCCCCAGCATTTT CASVDRVGQPQHF
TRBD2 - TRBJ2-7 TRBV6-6 TGTGCCAGCAGTTACTCGCAGGGAGGGTACTACGAGCAGTACTTC CASSYSQGGYYEQYF
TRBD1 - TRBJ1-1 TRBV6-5 TGTGCCAGCAGTTTACAGGGGGCAACTGAAGCTTTCTTT CASSLQGATEAFF
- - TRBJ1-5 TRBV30 TGTGCCTGGAGTAAGGAGGGAGGGGATCAGCCCCAGCATTTT CAWSKEGGDQPQHF
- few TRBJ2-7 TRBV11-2 TGTGCCAGCACCCGGTCAATAGGGGGATTTGGTATACACGAGCAGTACTTC CASTRSIGGFGIHEQYF
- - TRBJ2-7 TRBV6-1 TGTGCCAGCAGGGCTACGACGGTGGCCTACGAGCAGTACTTC CASRATTVAYEQYF
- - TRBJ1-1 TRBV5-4 TGTGCCAGCAGCTTGGAGGCAGGGCGAGGGACTGAAGCTTTCTTT CASSLEAGRGTEAFF
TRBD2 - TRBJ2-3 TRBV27 TGTGCCAGCAGCAGGTTAGCGGGGGGAGATACGCAGTATTTT CASSRLAGGDTQYF
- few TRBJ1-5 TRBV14 TGTGCCAGCAATAGGGGCGCCGGTCAGCCCCAGCATTTT CASNRGAGQPQHF
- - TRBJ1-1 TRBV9 TGTGCCAGCAGCGTAGCCGGGGGGTACACTGAAGCTTTCTTT CASSVAGGYTEAFF
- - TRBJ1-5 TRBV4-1 TGCGCCAGCAGCCAAGAGATAGTCAGGGCCCGTTATAGCAATCAGCCCCAGCATTTT CASSQEIVRARYSNQPQHF
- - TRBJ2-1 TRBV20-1 TGCAGTGCCCTACCTAGCTATGAGCAGTTCTTC CSALPSYEQFF
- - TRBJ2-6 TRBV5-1 TGCGCCAGCAGCTTGGACAGCTCTGGGGCCAACGTCCTGACTTTC CASSLDSSGANVLTF
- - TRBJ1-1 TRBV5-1 TGCGCCAGCAGCTTGGGTGGGAGGGGGAACACTGAAGCTTTCTTT CASSLGGRGNTEAFF
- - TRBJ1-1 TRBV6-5 TGTGCCAGCAGTTACGACGGGAGGCTCACTGAAGCTTTCTTT CASSYDGRLTEAFF
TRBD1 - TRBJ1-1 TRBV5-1 TGCGCCAGCAGCTTGGGGGACAGTGAAGCTTTCTTT CASSLGDSEAFF
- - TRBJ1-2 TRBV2 TGTGCCAGCACTCTACGGGATGGCTACACCTTC CASTLRDGYTF
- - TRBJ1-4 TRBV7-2 TGTGCCAGCAGCTTAGATAGAAAGGGGCAACTGTTTTTT CASSLDRKGQLFF
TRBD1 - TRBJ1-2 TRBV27 TGTGCCAGCAGTAACCGGGACAGAACCTTCTATGGCTACACCTTC CASSNRDRTFYGYTF
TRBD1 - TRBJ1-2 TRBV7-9 TGTGCCAGCAGCTTAGTTCTGACAGGGGAGATCTCCTACACCTTC CASSLVLTGEISYTF
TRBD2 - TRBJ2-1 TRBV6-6 TGTGCCAGCAGTTACTCAGGGACTAGCGGCTACAATGAGCAGTTCTTC CASSYSGTSGYNEQFF
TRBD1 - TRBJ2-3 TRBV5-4 TGTGCCAGCAGTTACGGACAGGCTAGCACAGATACGCAGTATTTT CASSYGQASTDTQYF
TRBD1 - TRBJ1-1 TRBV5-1 TGCGCCAGCAGCTTGGCCTACAGGGGAAACACTGAAGCTTTCTTT CASSLAYRGNTEAFF
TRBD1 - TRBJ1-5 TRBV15 TGTGCCACCAGCAGAGATAAGGGGGCAAATCAGCCCCAGCATTTT CATSRDKGANQPQHF
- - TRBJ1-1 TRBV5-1 TGCGCCAGCAGGGGAGGTGGGGCTTCGGGGAACACTGAAGCTTTCTTT CASRGGGASGNTEAFF
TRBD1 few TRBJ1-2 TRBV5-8 TGTGCCAGCAGCTTGGACGATTATTTGACAGGGGAGCACTATGGCTACACCTTC CASSLDDYLTGEHYGYTF
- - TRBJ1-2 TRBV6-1 TGTGCCAGCAGTCCTGGGTGGGGATATGGCTACACCTTC CASSPGWGYGYTF
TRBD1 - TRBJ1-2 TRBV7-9 TGTGCCAGCAGCTTCGTTGGACAGGAAGGCTATGGCTACACCTTC CASSFVGQEGYGYTF
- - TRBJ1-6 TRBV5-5 TGTGCCAGCAGCTTGGGATCCTATAATTCACCCCTCCACTTT CASSLGSYNSPLHF
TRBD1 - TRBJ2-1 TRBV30 TGTGCCCTGAGACAGGGTTACAATGAGCAGTTCTTC CALRQGYNEQFF
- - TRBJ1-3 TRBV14 TGTGCCAGCAGCCAAGTCCTGTCAGCCTTTAACTCTGGAAACACCATATATTTT CASSQVLSAFNSGNTIYF
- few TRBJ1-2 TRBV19 TGTGCCAGTAGTTCACAGGGATCGCGAGGTGGCTACACCTTC CASSSQGSRGGYTF
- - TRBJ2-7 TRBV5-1 TGCGCCAGCAGCTTGGGAGGCGGATACGAGCAGTACTTC CASSLGGGYEQYF
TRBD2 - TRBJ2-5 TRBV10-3 TGTGCCATCAGTCAACCGCCAGCGGGGGGTCCCTACGTAGTCGGGACCCAGTACTTC CAISQPPAGGPYVVGTQYF
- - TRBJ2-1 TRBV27 TGTGCCAGCAGTTTTAGCACCTGGGCAGGAGGTAATGAGCAGTTCTTC CASSFSTWAGGNEQFF
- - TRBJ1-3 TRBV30 TGTGCCTGGAGTTCCCCTGGGGTCGGAAACACCATATATTTT CAWSSPGVGNTIYF
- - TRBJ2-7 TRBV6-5 TGTGCCAGCAGTCCAGGGACAACTAGCTCCTACGAGCAGTACTTC CASSPGTTSSYEQYF
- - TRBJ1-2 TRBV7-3 TGTGCCAGCAGGCGGGACGCGGTGGATCTCTATGGCTACACCTTC CASRRDAVDLYGYTF